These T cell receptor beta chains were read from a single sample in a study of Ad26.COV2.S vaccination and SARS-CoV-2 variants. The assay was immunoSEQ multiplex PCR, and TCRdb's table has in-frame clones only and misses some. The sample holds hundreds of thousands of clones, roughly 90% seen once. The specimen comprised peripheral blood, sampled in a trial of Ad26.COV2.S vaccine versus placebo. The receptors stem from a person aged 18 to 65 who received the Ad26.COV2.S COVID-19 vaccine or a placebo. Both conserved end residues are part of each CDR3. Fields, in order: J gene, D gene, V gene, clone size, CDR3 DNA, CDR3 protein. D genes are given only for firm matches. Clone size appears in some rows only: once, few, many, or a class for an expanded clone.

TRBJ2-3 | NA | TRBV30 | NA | TGTGCCTGGGGGCGGGACCTAAACACAGATACGCAGTATTTT | CAWGRDLNTDTQYF
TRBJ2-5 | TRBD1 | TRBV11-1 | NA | TGTGCCAGCAGTCGACAGGGGGCGGAGACCCAGTACTTC | CASSRQGAETQYF
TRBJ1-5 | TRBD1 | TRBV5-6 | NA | TGTGCCAGCAGCTCCCTACAACAGGGGACGGGTCAGCCCCAGCATTTT | CASSSLQQGTGQPQHF
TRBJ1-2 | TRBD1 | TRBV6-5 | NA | TGTGCCAGCAGTTACGACCTAGACCCGGGACAGTATGGCTACACCTTC | CASSYDLDPGQYGYTF
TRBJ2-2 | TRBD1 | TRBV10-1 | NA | TGCGCCAGCAGCGCCTTTTTACCGGGACAGGGGACCGGGGAGCTGTTTTTT | CASSAFLPGQGTGELFF
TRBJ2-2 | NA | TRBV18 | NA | TGTGCCAGCTCACCACGGGTAGACGCGAACACCGGGGAGCTGTTTTTT | CASSPRVDANTGELFF
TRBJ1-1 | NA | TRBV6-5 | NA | TGTGCCAGCAGTAAAATGGGGAACACTGAAGCTTTCTTT | CASSKMGNTEAFF
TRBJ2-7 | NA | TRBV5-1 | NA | TGCGCCAGCAGCTTGTTACCGAGCTCCTACGAGCAGTACTTC | CASSLLPSSYEQYF
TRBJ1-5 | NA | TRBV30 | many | TGTGCCTGGAGTGGGGGGGCGGGTCAGCCCCAGCATTTT | CAWSGGAGQPQHF
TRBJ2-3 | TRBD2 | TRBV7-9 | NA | TGTGCCAGCAGCGCCTCTAGCGGGGTGGATACGCAGTATTTT | CASSASSGVDTQYF
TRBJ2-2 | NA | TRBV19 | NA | TGTGCCAGTAGTATGCCCTACCAATCAAGCTCTACCGGGGAGCTGTTTTTT | CASSMPYQSSSTGELFF
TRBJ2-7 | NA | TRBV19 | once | TGTGCCAGTAGTAAACGTAAAGGGGGCTACGAGCAGTACTTC | CASSKRKGGYEQYF
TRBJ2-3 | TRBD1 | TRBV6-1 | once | TGTGCCAGCAGTGAAGCCGGGACAGAAGATACGCAGTATTTT | CASSEAGTEDTQYF